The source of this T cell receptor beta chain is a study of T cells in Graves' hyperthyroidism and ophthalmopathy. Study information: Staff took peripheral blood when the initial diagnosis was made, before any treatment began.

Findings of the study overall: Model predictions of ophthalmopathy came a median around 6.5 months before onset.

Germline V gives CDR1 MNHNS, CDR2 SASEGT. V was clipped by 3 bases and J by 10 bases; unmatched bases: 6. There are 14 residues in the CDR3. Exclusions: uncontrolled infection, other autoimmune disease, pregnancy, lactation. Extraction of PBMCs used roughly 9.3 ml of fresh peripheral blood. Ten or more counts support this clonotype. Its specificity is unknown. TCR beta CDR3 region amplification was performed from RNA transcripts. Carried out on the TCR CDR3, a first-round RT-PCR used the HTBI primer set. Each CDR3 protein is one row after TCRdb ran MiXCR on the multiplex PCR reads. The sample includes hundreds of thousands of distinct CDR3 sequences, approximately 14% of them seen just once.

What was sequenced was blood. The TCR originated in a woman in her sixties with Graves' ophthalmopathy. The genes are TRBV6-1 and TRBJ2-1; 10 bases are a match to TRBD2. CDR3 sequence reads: CASSEAGLANEQFF. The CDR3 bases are TGTGCCAGCAGTGAGGCGGGACTAGCGAACGAGCAGTTCTTC.